This TCR beta chain comes out of a study of early stage breast cancer tumors. Study-level background: ER+/PR+/HER2- status applied to about 80% of the 16 invasive breast tumors.

V was pared by 0 bases and J by 8 bases, with 13 bases of the junction left unmatched. The germline gives CDR1 GTSNPN, CDR2 SVGIG (reference sequence). CDR3 length equals 16 residues. In the case of this clone: The antigen is undetermined.

Study-wide findings and caveats: Tumors had about 2.3-fold higher T cell density than normal breast.

Generated by immunoSEQ multiplex PCR, the TCRdb table keeps only in-frame clones and is missing some. The table includes some 21,000 clones, more than 75% detected once. The source is a person between 55 and 69 years old with breast cancer. This chain uses TRBV30 with TRBJ2-1, with 7 bases matching TRBD2. The specimen was blood. Written as DNA, the CDR3 is TGTGCCTGGAGTGTACGGGGCGGGGGAGACAGACATGAGCAGTTCTTC. Amino acids: CAWSVRGGGDRHEQFF.